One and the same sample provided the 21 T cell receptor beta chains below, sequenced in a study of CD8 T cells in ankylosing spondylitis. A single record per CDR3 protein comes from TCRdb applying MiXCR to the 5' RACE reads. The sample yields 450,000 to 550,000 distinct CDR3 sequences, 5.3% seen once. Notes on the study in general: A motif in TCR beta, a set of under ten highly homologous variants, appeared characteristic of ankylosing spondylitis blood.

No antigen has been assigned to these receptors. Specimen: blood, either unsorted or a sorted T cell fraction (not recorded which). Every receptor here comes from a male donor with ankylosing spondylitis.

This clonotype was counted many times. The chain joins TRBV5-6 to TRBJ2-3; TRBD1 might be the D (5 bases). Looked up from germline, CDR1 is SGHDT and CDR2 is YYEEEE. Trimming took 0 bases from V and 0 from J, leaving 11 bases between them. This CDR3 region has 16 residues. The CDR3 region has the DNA TGTGCCAGCAGCTTGGGGGGCGGCCTTAGCACAGATACGCAGTATTTT. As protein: CASSLGGGLSTDTQYF.

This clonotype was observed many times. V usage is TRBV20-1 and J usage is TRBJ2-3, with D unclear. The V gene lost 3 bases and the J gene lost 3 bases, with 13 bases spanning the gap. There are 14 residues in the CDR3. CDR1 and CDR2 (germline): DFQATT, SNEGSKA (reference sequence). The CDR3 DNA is TGCAGTGCTAGGGCCCCCCTGGGGACAGATACGCAGTATTTT. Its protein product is CSARAPLGTDTQYF.

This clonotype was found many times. The DNA for the CDR3 is TGTGCCAGCAGTCCAGTACAGGGCTGGGCCACTGAAGCTTTCTTT. Protein sequence: CASSPVQGWATEAFF. The chain is built from TRBV27 and TRBJ1-1; tentatively, D is TRBD1 (6 bases). Germline V gene data show CDR1 as MNHEY and CDR2 as SMNVEV (reference sequence). Trimming pared 5 bases from V and 4 bases from J, leaving 17 bases between. This CDR3 comprises 15 residues.

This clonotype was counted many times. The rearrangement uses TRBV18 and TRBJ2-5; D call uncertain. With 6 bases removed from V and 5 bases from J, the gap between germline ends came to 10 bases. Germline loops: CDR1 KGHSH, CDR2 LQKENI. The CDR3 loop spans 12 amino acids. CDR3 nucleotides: TGTGCCAGCTCCCCGATGGACGAGACCCAGTACTTC. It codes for CASSPMDETQYF.

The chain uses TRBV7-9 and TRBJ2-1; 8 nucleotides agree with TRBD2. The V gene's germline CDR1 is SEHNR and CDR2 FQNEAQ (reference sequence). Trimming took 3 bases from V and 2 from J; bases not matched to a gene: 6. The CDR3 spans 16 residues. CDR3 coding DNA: TGTGCCAGCAGCTTGACTAGCGCGACAACCTACAATGAGCAGTTCTTC. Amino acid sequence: CASSLTSATTYNEQFF.

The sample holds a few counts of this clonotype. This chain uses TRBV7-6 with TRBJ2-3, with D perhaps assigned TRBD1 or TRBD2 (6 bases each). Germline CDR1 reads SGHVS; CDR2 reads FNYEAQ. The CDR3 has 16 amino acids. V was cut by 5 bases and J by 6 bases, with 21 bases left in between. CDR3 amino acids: CASSHPRGRARDTQYF. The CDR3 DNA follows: TGTGCCAGCAGCCACCCCCGGGGGCGGGCGAGGGATACGCAGTATTTT.

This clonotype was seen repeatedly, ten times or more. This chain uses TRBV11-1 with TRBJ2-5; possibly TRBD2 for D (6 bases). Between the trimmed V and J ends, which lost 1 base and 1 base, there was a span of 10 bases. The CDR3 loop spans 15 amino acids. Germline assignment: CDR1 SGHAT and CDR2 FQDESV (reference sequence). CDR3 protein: CASSLVTGLQETQYF. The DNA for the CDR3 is TGTGCCAGCAGCTTAGTGACGGGACTCCAAGAGACCCAGTACTTC.

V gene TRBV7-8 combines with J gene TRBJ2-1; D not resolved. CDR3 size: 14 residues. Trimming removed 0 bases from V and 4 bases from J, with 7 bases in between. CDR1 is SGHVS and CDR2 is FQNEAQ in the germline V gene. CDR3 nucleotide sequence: TGTGCCAGCAGCTTAGCCCCTTTATACAATGAGCAGTTCTTC. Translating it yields CASSLAPLYNEQFF.

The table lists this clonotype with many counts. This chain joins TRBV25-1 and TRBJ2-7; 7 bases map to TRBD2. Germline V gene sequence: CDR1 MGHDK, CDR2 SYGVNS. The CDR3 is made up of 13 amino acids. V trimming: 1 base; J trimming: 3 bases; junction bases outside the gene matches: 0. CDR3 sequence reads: CASSESGGYEQYF. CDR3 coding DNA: TGTGCCAGCAGTGAATCGGGGGGCTACGAGCAGTACTTC.

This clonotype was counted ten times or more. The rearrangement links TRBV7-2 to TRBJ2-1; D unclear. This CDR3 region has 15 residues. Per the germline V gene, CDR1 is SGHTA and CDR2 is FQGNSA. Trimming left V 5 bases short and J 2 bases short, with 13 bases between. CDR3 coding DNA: TGTGCCAGCAGCCCCAGTTCTACAACCTACAATGAGCAGTTCTTC. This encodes CASSPSSTTYNEQFF.

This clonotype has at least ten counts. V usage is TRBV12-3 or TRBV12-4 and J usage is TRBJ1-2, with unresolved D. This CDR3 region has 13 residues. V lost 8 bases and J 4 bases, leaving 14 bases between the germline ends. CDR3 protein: CASGNIDGYGYTF. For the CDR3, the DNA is TGTGCCAGCGGAAACATAGACGGCTATGGCTACACCTTC.

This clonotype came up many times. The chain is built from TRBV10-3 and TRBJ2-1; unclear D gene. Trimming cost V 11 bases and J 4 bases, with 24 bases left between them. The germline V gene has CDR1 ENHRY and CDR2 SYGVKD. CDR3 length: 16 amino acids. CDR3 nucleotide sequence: TGTGCCTCTGGCCCTCGGGCGGCCGACAATTACAATGAGCAGTTCTTC. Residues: CASGPRAADNYNEQFF.

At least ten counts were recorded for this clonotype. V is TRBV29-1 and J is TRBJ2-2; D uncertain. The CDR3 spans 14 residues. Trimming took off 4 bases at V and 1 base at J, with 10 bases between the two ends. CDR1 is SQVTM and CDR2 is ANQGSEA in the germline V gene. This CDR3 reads CSVVVSRNTGELFF. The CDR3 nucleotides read TGCAGCGTTGTGGTCAGCAGGAACACCGGGGAGCTGTTTTTT.

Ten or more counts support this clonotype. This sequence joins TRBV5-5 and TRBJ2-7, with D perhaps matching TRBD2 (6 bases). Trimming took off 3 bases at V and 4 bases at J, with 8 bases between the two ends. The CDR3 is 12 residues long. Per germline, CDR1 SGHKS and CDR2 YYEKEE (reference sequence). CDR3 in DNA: TGTGCCAGCAGCTGGGGACTTTACGAGCAGTACTTC. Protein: CASSWGLYEQYF.

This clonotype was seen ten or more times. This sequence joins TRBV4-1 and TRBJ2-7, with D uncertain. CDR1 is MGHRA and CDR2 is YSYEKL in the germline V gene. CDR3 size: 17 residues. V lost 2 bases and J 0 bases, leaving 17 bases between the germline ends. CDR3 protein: CASSQLKSGRTSYEQYF. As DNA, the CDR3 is TGCGCCAGCAGCCAACTAAAGTCGGGCCGGACCTCCTACGAGCAGTACTTC.

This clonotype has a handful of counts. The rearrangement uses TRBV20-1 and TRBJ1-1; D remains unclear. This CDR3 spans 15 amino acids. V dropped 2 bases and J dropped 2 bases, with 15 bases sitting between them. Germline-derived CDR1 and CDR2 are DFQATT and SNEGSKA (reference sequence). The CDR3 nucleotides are TGCAGTGCTAGATGGCCCGAAAGATTCAACACTGAAGCTTTCTTT. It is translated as CSARWPERFNTEAFF.

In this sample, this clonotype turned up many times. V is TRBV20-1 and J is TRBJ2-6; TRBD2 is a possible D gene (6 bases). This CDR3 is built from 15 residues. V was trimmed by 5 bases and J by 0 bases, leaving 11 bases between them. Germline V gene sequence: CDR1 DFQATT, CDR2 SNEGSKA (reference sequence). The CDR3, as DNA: TGCAGTGCTTCGACCGGGAGCTCTGGGGCCAACGTCCTGACTTTC. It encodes CSASTGSSGANVLTF.

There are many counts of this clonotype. CDR3 in amino acids: CASSLAGTGVYEQYF. The CDR3 DNA follows: TGTGCCAGCAGCTTAGCCGGGACAGGGGTCTACGAGCAGTACTTC. This rearrangement joins TRBV7-6 to TRBJ2-7; 10 nucleotides match TRBD1. With V trimmed by 0 bases and J by 3 bases, 2 bases remained unmatched. Germline CDR1 and CDR2: SGHVS and FNYEAQ. CDR3 size: 15 residues.

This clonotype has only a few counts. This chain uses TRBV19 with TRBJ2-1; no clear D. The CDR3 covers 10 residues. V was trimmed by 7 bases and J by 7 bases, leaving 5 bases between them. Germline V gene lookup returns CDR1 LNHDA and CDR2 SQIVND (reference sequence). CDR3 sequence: CASIGNEQFF. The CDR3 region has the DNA TGTGCCAGTATAGGTAATGAGCAGTTCTTC.

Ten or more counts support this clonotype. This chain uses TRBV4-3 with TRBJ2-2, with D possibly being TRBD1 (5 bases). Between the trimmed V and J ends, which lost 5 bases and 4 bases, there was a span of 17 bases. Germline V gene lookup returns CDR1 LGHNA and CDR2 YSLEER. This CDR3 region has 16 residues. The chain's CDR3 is CASSVRAAGSTGELFF. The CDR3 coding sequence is TGCGCCAGCAGCGTACGGGCGGCAGGGTCCACCGGGGAGCTGTTTTTT.

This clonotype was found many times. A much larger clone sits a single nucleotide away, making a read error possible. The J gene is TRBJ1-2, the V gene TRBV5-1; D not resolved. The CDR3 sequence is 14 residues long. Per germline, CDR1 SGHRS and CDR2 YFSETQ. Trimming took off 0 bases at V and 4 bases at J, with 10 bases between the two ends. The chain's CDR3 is CASSLELAGYGYTF. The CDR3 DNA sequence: TGCGCCAGCAGCTTGGAGCTGGCTGGCTATGGCTACACCTTC.